Reported below is one T cell receptor beta chain. Its antigen remains unidentified. The entry originates in a study of shared clonotypes between healthy human individuals. Whole-study results and caveats: Sharing of clonotypes among donors was expected to vary with sequencing depth.

Trimming shortened V by 6 bases and J by 0 bases, and 11 bases separated the two germline ends. Germline lookup yields CDR1 LNHDA and CDR2 SQIVND (reference sequence). The CDR3 length is 14 residues. Sequencing was at deep level. Some 28,000 T cell genomes (approximately 0.2 ug DNA) went into each sorted-subset replicate. The protocol was immunoSEQ multiplex PCR, while the TCRdb copy is restricted to in-frame clones and leaves out a portion. The repertoire holds roughly 2.4 million clones, with approximately 94% as singletons. The TCR originated in a man aged 18 to 30 in good health. The chain combines TRBV19 with TRBJ1-2; D not certain. The sample was naive CD4+ T cells sorted from blood. Sample subset: CD45RA+ positively selected. The CDR3 loop is CASSDDGTNYGYTF. CDR3 in DNA: TGTGCCAGTAGCGACGACGGTACTAACTATGGCTACACCTTC.